The 2 T cell receptor beta chains below come from one sample, sequenced in a study of blood T cell repertoires in COVID-19. The method was immunoSEQ multiplex PCR; TCRdb's version includes in-frame clones alone and lacks a portion of them. Of about 150,000 clones in the sample, 76% were seen once. The sample was peripheral blood. These receptors originate from a woman of 80 years or more with acute or convalescent COVID-19.

The genes are TRBV5-1 and TRBJ1-1; tentatively, D is TRBD1 (6 bases). The CDR3 is 15 residues long. Trimming shortened V by 1 base and J by 1 base, and 11 bases separated the two germline ends. Germline CDR1 and CDR2: SGHRS and YFSETQ. Here the CDR3 reads CASSLPGQRNTEAFF. CDR3 in DNA: TGCGCCAGCAGCTTGCCCGGACAGAGGAACACTGAAGCTTTCTTT.

The CDR3 nucleotides read TGCGCCAGCAGCTCAAATCCGGGACTAGTCTATGAGCAGTTCTTC. Amino acids: CASSSNPGLVYEQFF. The V gene is TRBV5-1, the J gene TRBJ2-1; TRBD2 aligns across 8 bases. Germline trimming cut 3 bases from V and 8 bases from J; bases unmatched to any gene: 10. The CDR3 runs to 15 residues. Germline V gene data show CDR1 as SGHRS and CDR2 as YFSETQ. The full variable domain, its missing parts supplied by reference TRBV5-1 and TRBJ2-1, is KAGVTQTPRYLIKTRGQQVTLSCSPISGHRSVSWYQQTPGQGLQFLFEYFSETQRNKGNFPGRFSGRQFSNSRSEMNVSTLELGDSALYLCASSSNPGLVYEQFFGPGTRLTVL.